This T cell receptor beta chain was profiled in a study of identical twins (dated by TCRdb to 2016 to 2017). Regarding the complete study: The study deep-sequenced TCR alpha and beta repertoires from monozygotic twins, unrelated adults of various ages and cord blood to test whether fetal clonotypes persist. To rule out contamination, the twin experiments were replicated at different times with different library preparation protocols.

The CDR3 starts with the cysteine, ends with the phenylalanine, and has 13 residues. Just the 39-base CDR3 DNA is kept, in frame starting at base 1. In the germline V gene (reference sequence), CDR1 corresponds to GTSNPN and CDR2 to SVGIG. Trimming removed 3 bases from V and 3 bases from J; the gene matches leave 3 bases unexplained. This clonotype was seen a handful of times. What antigen it recognizes has not been identified. No base quality information exists; no much larger clone differs at one position. Only healthy Caucasian donors were included. Miltenyi CD45RO+ enrichment and human naive T-cell isolation kits were used to isolate memory (CD45RO+) and naive T cells from PBMC. What the study reported, not specific to this receptor: Compared with coincidental sharing between unrelated individuals, out-of-frame TCR alpha sequences shared between twins had an excess of sequences with low generation probability. Because the same donors could not be followed over many years, conclusions were based on cross-sectional statistical analysis. In beta out-of-frame sequences, excess twin sharing was weaker, because having fewer shared sequences lowered the signal-to-noise ratio. Abundant cord blood beta clonotypes carried fewer insertions; young adult naive repertoires showed a weaker similar trend, while memory repertoires showed none. Zero-insertion analyses could be partly confounded by invariant T cells such as MAIT and iNKT, although diverse VJ usage argued against such confounding for most clonotypes. In monozygotic twins, recombination models systematically underestimated out-of-frame TCR alpha sharing, but the models matched the sharing seen between unrelated individuals.

Library construction relied on 5' RACE. The instrument given in TCRdb is Illumina HiSeq 2000. Template switching added a universal primer binding site, and the final cDNA carried a unique molecular identifier that allowed TCR cDNA molecules to be counted accurately. Specific primers in the conserved constant-segment region were used to synthesize first-strand cDNA for the TCR alpha and beta chains. To control for contamination, every cDNA library was double barcoded, receiving both a SMART-Mk sample barcode and Illumina barcodes. TruSeq adapter sequences, together with Illumina sample barcodes, were added in two successive PCR steps. Sequencing of the TCR alpha and beta cDNA libraries was done on the Illumina HiSeq platform using custom primers. The source study handled its data this way. Raw reads were processed with MiGEC to extract unique molecular identifiers, and MiXCR was used to determine CDR3 positions. For each individual, recombination models were inferred using an EM algorithm with the repgenHMM and IGoR tools. Shared clonotype analysis was performed with the tcR package in R, normalizing sharing by the product of cloneset sizes. To study raw recombination without the effects of thymic and clonal selection, out-of-frame nonproductive sequences were analyzed. The public reads were reprocessed in TCRdb via fastp at Q25 and MiXCR, keeping in-frame beta chains. CDR3 protein duplicates are merged, each entry listing the most common genes and DNA. The V and J calls come from TCRdb's annotation, not from the publication. The sample table holds around 220,000 distinct CDR3 sequences, of which roughly a tenth were seen once. About 9% of the sample is taken by the ten largest.

The receptor's source is a man aged 45 to 65 in good health. The sequencing input was memory T cells sorted from blood. The sample's cell subset or site, from its label and the paper: CD45RO+ enriched T cells. The chain employs TRBV30 and TRBJ1-1; 8 bases in the middle match TRBD1. The DNA is TGTGCCTGGAGGGCGACAGGGGACACTGAAGCTTTCTTT. This is translated as CAWRATGDTEAFF.